The 27 T cell receptor beta chains below all came from one sample that was sequenced in a study of cytomegalovirus exposure and HLA in healthy donors. The study ran its PCR with 60 Vbeta and 13 Jbeta primers. Generated by immunoSEQ multiplex PCR, the TCRdb table keeps only in-frame clones and is missing some. Found here are roughly 150,000 clones, around three quarters of them singletons; the top ten hold around 6.6%. The sequenced sample consisted of PBMCs. All receptors derive from a woman in her 40s in good health and CMV-seropositive.

This chain links TRBV28 with TRBJ1-5; D is perhaps TRBD1 (6 bases). This CDR3 has 14 amino acids. Germline V gene data show CDR1 as MDHEN and CDR2 as SYDVKM. V was pared by 6 bases and J by 3 bases, with 12 bases between. CDR3 loop: CASRGHNPNQPQHF. CDR3 in DNA: TGTGCCAGCAGGGGACATAACCCCAATCAGCCCCAGCATTTT.

This clone was seen only a few times. The chain uses TRBV7-9 and TRBJ1-1; D is undetermined. V was clipped by 1 base and J by 4 bases, with 7 bases between them. Looked up from germline, CDR1 is SEHNR and CDR2 is FQNEAQ (reference sequence). The CDR3 runs to 13 residues. CDR3 sequence: CASSLDSGTEAFF. CDR3 in DNA: TGTGCCAGCAGCTTAGACAGCGGCACTGAAGCTTTCTTT.

The rearrangement links TRBV18 to TRBJ2-7, with a weak D call TRBD1 (6 bases). Trimming removed 1 base at V and 3 bases at J, with 13 bases between. The CDR3 is 15 residues long. Germline CDR1 reads KGHSH; CDR2 reads LQKENI. CDR3 bases: TGTGCCAGCTCACCACAGGGACAAGGAAGCTACGAGCAGTACTTC. This sequence encodes CASSPQGQGSYEQYF.

The V and J genes are TRBV7-9 and TRBJ2-7; TRBD1 matches at 7 bases. Germline V CDR1 and CDR2: SEHNR, FQNEAQ (reference sequence). The V and J ends lost 3 bases and 6 bases, in that order; junction bases with no gene match: 8. The CDR3 has 14 residues. CDR3 loop: CASSFPQGQGEQYF. The DNA for the CDR3 is TGTGCCAGCAGCTTCCCACAGGGGCAAGGCGAGCAGTACTTC.

The V gene is TRBV4-1, the J gene TRBJ1-1; D is uncertain. Germline CDR1 reads MGHRA; CDR2 reads YSYEKL. The CDR3 contains 13 residues. Deletions cut 5 bases from V and 3 bases from J, with 10 bases between. The CDR3 DNA reads TGCGCCAGCAGCGCCCGGGAGGACACTGAAGCTTTCTTT. It specifies CASSAREDTEAFF.

V is TRBV7-2 and J is TRBJ2-3; tentatively, D is TRBD2 (6 bases). Trimming shortened V by 1 base and J by 2 bases, and 7 bases separated the two germline ends. CDR3 length equals 14 residues. Germline CDR1 reads SGHTA; CDR2 reads FQGNSA. The CDR3 spells CASSLGGITDTQYF. The CDR3 DNA follows: TGTGCCAGCAGCTTAGGCGGGATCACAGATACGCAGTATTTT.

This clone was detected a few times. This chain connects TRBV6-6 to TRBJ2-1, with a weak D call TRBD2 (5 bases). Germline V lookup: CDR1 MNHNY, CDR2 SVGAGI (reference sequence). V was clipped by 0 bases and J by 2 bases, with 8 bases between them. The length of the CDR3 is 15 residues. The DNA for the CDR3 is TGTGCCAGCAGTTACTCAGCGGCAACCTACAATGAGCAGTTCTTC. It specifies CASSYSAATYNEQFF.

This rearrangement joins TRBV19 to TRBJ2-3, with 9 nucleotides matching TRBD1. Trimming removed 6 bases from V and 4 bases from J; junction bases left unmatched: 11. The CDR3 is 16 residues long. Germline V gene lookup returns CDR1 LNHDA and CDR2 SQIVND (reference sequence). This CDR3 is CASRARTGERADTQYF. The DNA for the CDR3 is TGTGCCAGTAGGGCCAGGACAGGGGAGAGGGCAGATACGCAGTATTTT.

This clone was observed once. This chain links TRBV18 with TRBJ2-5; D unclear. Trimming stripped 3 bases from V and 6 bases from J, with 11 bases between. Germline V gene sequence: CDR1 KGHSH, CDR2 LQKENI. The CDR3 has 13 amino acids. This CDR3 reads CASSPVSLKTQYF. In DNA, the CDR3 is TGTGCCAGCTCACCGGTAAGCTTGAAGACCCAGTACTTC.

The V gene is TRBV29-1, the J gene TRBJ2-1, with D possibly TRBD1 on 5 matching bases. CDR3 length: 12 residues. The V end lost 5 bases, the J end lost 5 bases, and 10 bases lay between the germline ends. Germline V CDR1 and CDR2: SQVTM, ANQGSEA. The DNA for the CDR3 is TGCAGCGTTAGGGGTCTGCACAATGAGCAGTTCTTC. This gives the protein CSVRGLHNEQFF.

The chain joins TRBV5-4 to TRBJ2-5; 8 bases map to TRBD2. Per germline, CDR1 SGHNT and CDR2 YYREEE (reference sequence). This CDR3 has 14 amino acids. V lost 2 bases, J lost 3 bases, and 3 bases stayed unmatched. CDR3 DNA: TGTGCCAGCAGCTTTACGGGAGGGAAAGAGACCCAGTACTTC. Encoded protein: CASSFTGGKETQYF.

The chain recombines TRBV7-2 with TRBJ1-3; D is possibly TRBD1 (5 bases). CDR1 SGHTA and CDR2 FQGNSA come from the germline V gene. The germline V and J ends were trimmed by 2 bases and 2 bases, with 13 bases remaining between them. The CDR3 sequence is 16 residues long. The CDR3 here is CASSLTGVGPGNTIYF. In DNA, the CDR3 is TGTGCCAGCAGCTTAACAGGCGTGGGGCCTGGAAACACCATATATTTT.

This chain joins TRBV9 and TRBJ1-5, with a possible D match to TRBD1 (6 bases). There are 18 residues in the CDR3. Germline CDR1 SGDLS, CDR2 YYNGEE. The V end lost 0 bases, the J end lost 3 bases, and 19 bases lay between the germline ends. CDR3 DNA sequence: TGTGCCAGCAGCGTAGTAGAGGGGGGGTCACCTCTCAATCAGCCCCAGCATTTT. Its protein product is CASSVVEGGSPLNQPQHF.

J is TRBJ2-1 and V is TRBV9; tentative D call: TRBD2 (6 bases). V gave up 5 bases and J gave up 4 bases, with 10 bases separating them. Germline CDR1 is SGDLS and CDR2 is YYNGEE. The CDR3 spans 13 residues. CDR3: CASSTGVYNEQFF. DNA of the CDR3: TGTGCCAGCAGTACGGGGGTTTACAATGAGCAGTTCTTC.

V gene TRBV5-1 combines with J gene TRBJ1-2; 8 nucleotides match TRBD1. This CDR3 has 13 amino acids. CDR1 is SGHRS and CDR2 is YFSETQ in the germline V gene. V lost 6 bases and J lost 6; bases outside the gene matches: 7. CDR3 DNA: TGCGCCAGCAACCCAGGACAGGGCGATGGCTACACCTTC. It specifies CASNPGQGDGYTF.

The V gene is TRBV6-5, the J gene TRBJ1-5; TRBD1 aligns across 8 bases. V shed 6 bases, J shed 6 bases, and the junction held 7 bases outside the gene matches. Looked up from germline, CDR1 is MNHEY and CDR2 is SVGAGI. The CDR3 totals 14 residues. This CDR3 is CASSPRQGSQPQHF. CDR3 bases: TGTGCCAGCAGCCCCCGACAGGGGAGTCAGCCCCAGCATTTT.

The V gene is TRBV29-1, the J gene TRBJ1-1; TRBD1 aligns across 8 bases. CDR1 and CDR2 (germline): SQVTM, ANQGSEA. This CDR3 has 13 amino acids. The ends lost 6 bases at V and 4 bases at J; junction bases unmatched: 7. The CDR3 nucleotides read TGCAGCGTGTCGACAGGGGCCCTCACTGAAGCTTTCTTT. Translated: CSVSTGALTEAFF. Based on the CDR3 plus reference TRBV29-1 and TRBJ1-1, the full variable domain is SAVISQKPSRDICQRGTSLTIQCQVDSQVTMMFWYRQQPGQSLTLIATANQGSEATYESGFVIDKFPISRPNLTFSTLTVSNMSPEDSSIYLCSVSTGALTEAFFGQGTRLTVV.

The J gene is TRBJ2-1, the V gene TRBV5-1; D is possibly TRBD2 (6 bases). From germline, CDR1 is SGHRS and CDR2 YFSETQ. Trimming stripped 5 bases from V and 7 bases from J, with 13 bases between. The CDR3 sequence is 13 residues long. This CDR3 is CASRAGPNNEQFF. The CDR3 region has the DNA TGCGCCAGCAGGGCGGGGCCAAATAATGAGCAGTTCTTC.

The chain joins TRBV6-5 to TRBJ2-7; D remains unclear. The V and J ends lost 8 bases and 7 bases respectively, with 21 bases between them. The CDR3 is 14 residues long. Looked up from germline, CDR1 is MNHEY and CDR2 is SVGAGI. CDR3 in amino acids: CASAKGPEVWEQYF. The CDR3 bases are TGTGCCAGCGCAAAAGGCCCAGAGGTCTGGGAGCAGTACTTC.

This chain links TRBV30 with TRBJ1-3; no clear D. CDR1 and CDR2 from the germline V gene are GTSNPN and SVGIG (reference sequence). The CDR3 is made up of 13 amino acids. The V gene lost 2 bases and the J gene lost 0 bases, with 5 bases spanning the gap. The CDR3, as DNA: TGTGCCTGGAGTACCGGCTCTGGAAACACCATATATTTT. Protein: CAWSTGSGNTIYF. Full variable domain (outside the CDR3, taken from reference TRBV30 and TRBJ1-3): SQTIHQWPATLVQPVGSPLSLECTVEGTSNPNLYWYRQAAGRGLQLLFYSVGIGQISSEVPQNLSASRPQDRQFILSSKKLLLSDSGFYLCAWSTGSGNTIYFGEGSWLTVV.

The chain joins TRBV5-1 to TRBJ2-1; TRBD2 agrees at 8 bases. Germline CDR1 and CDR2: SGHRS and YFSETQ. Trimming removed 2 bases from V and 0 bases from J; junction bases left unmatched: 4. The CDR3 covers 16 residues. CDR3 sequence: CASSFSGASSYNEQFF. The CDR3, as DNA: TGCGCCAGCAGCTTTAGCGGGGCTAGCTCCTACAATGAGCAGTTCTTC.

The chain combines TRBV30 with TRBJ2-2, with TRBD2 matching 10 bases. The CDR3 loop spans 17 amino acids. Germline V CDR1 and CDR2: GTSNPN, SVGIG (reference sequence). J gave up 4 bases and V 2 bases, and 10 bases lay outside the gene matches. The CDR3 region is CAWSPRLAGAGTGELFF. The DNA of the CDR3 is TGTGCCTGGAGTCCCCGTCTAGCGGGAGCAGGCACCGGGGAGCTGTTTTTT.

V is TRBV7-9 and J is TRBJ2-5, with D perhaps TRBD1 (5 bases). Germline-derived CDR1 and CDR2 are SEHNR and FQNEAQ (reference sequence). Between the trimmed V and J ends, which lost 5 bases and 5 bases, there was a span of 18 bases. The CDR3 has 15 amino acids. The CDR3 protein is CASSRNLGVGETQYF. The CDR3 region has the DNA TGTGCCAGCAGCCGTAATCTAGGGGTTGGGGAGACCCAGTACTTC.

The V gene is TRBV5-1, the J gene TRBJ2-1; TRBD2 agrees at 11 bases. J lost 5 bases, V lost 6 bases, and 7 bases had no gene match. This CDR3 has 15 residues. Germline CDR1 reads SGHRS; CDR2 reads YFSETQ. CDR3 bases: TGCGCCAGCACCTCTTATAGCGGGAGGGACAATGAGCAGTTCTTC. Protein product: CASTSYSGRDNEQFF.

This clone was found a few times. The chain carries TRBV5-1 and TRBJ2-7; TRBD2 matches at 7 bases. This CDR3 comprises 13 residues. The J segment lost 6 bases and the V segment lost 3 bases, leaving 6 bases of the junction unmatched. Germline CDR1 is SGHRS and CDR2 is YFSETQ. The CDR3 sequence is CASSWNLAGEQYF. The CDR3 bases are TGCGCCAGCAGCTGGAATTTAGCGGGCGAGCAGTACTTC. The full variable domain, rest sourced from reference TRBV5-1 and TRBJ2-7, is KAGVTQTPRYLIKTRGQQVTLSCSPISGHRSVSWYQQTPGQGLQFLFEYFSETQRNKGNFPGRFSGRQFSNSRSEMNVSTLELGDSALYLCASSWNLAGEQYFGPGTRLTVT.

The chain couples TRBV5-1 to TRBJ2-1; D gene ambiguous. V lost 3 bases and J lost 2, with 6 bases in between. The CDR3 is made up of 13 amino acids. From germline, CDR1 is SGHRS and CDR2 YFSETQ. The chain's CDR3 is CASSYSPYNEQFF. The CDR3, as DNA: TGCGCCAGCAGCTACTCACCCTACAATGAGCAGTTCTTC. The full variable domain, in which reference TRBV5-1 and TRBJ2-1 provide the parts outside the CDR3, is KAGVTQTPRYLIKTRGQQVTLSCSPISGHRSVSWYQQTPGQGLQFLFEYFSETQRNKGNFPGRFSGRQFSNSRSEMNVSTLELGDSALYLCASSYSPYNEQFFGPGTRLTVL.

This clone has a handful of counts. The V call is TRBV27, the J call TRBJ2-7, with 7 bases fitting TRBD1. This CDR3 spans 13 amino acids. The V segment lost 2 bases and the J segment 4 bases; nucleotides outside the gene matches: 2. CDR1 is MNHEY, CDR2 SMNVEV, per germline (reference sequence). The CDR3 DNA reads TGTGCCAGCAGTTTAGCAGGGGGTTACGAGCAGTACTTC. Amino acid sequence: CASSLAGGYEQYF.